Each of the 19 T cell receptor beta chains below was sequenced from the same sample in a study of radiation and T cells in renal cell carcinoma. The time point: baseline pretreatment blood. Treatment defined: 15 Gy SBRT to primary tumor, nephrectomy 4 weeks later. Using immunoSEQ multiplex PCR, the repertoire was profiled, and TCRdb retains in-frame clones only, with some absent. The table shows tens of thousands of clones, with around 78% occurring only once. Sequenced material: blood, taken from a patient whose treatment included radiotherapy and nephrectomy. All receptors derive from a man between 60 and 75 years old with renal cell carcinoma.

This chain joins TRBV30 and TRBJ2-7, with D perhaps TRBD2 (5 bases). Germline CDR1 GTSNPN, CDR2 SVGIG (reference sequence). The CDR3 covers 15 residues. With 2 bases removed from V and 2 bases from J, the gap between germline ends came to 16 bases. The CDR3 region is CAWSPGLQPPYEQYV. CDR3 DNA sequence: TGTGCCTGGAGTCCCGGACTGCAGCCACCCTACGAGCAGTACGTC.

The CDR3 reads CASSVLQGRAGELFF. The CDR3 DNA sequence: TGCGCCAGCAGCGTGTTACAGGGAAGAGCCGGGGAGCTGTTTTTT. The V gene is TRBV5-1, the J gene TRBJ2-2, with D perhaps TRBD1 (6 bases). The ends were cut back, 4 bases at V and 6 bases at J, with 16 bases in the middle. The CDR3 sequence is 15 residues long. Germline V lookup: CDR1 SGHRS, CDR2 YFSETQ.

The table lists this clone with a few counts. The chain employs TRBV29-1 and TRBJ1-1; 8 nucleotides align to TRBD1. J gave up 2 bases and V 1 base, and 9 bases lay outside the gene matches. CDR1 is SQVTM, CDR2 ANQGSEA, per germline. The CDR3 has 16 residues. CDR3 in DNA: TGCAGCGTTGAAGGGCAGGGGGCATTAACAAACACTGAAGCTTTCTTT. Amino acid sequence: CSVEGQGALTNTEAFF.

This clone was seen a single time. The chain carries TRBV5-1 and TRBJ2-3; D gene ambiguous. V shed 4 bases and J shed 1 base, with 10 bases lying between them. This CDR3 is built from 14 residues. Germline V lookup: CDR1 SGHRS, CDR2 YFSETQ. The CDR3 DNA follows: TGCGCCAGCAGCGGTTCTTTGGGCACAGATACGCAGTATTTT. It is translated as CASSGSLGTDTQYF.

This clone was detected only once. The chain uses TRBV5-1 and TRBJ2-1, with D unclear. This CDR3 comprises 14 residues. Germline CDR1 is SGHRS and CDR2 is YFSETQ. The ends were cut back, 6 bases at V and 7 bases at J, with 17 bases in the middle. The CDR3 sequence: CASTNRLDGNEQFF. The DNA of the CDR3 is TGCGCCAGCACCAATAGATTAGACGGGAATGAGCAGTTCTTC.

The V call is TRBV7-6, the J call TRBJ2-2; D is perhaps TRBD2 (6 bases). Germline V gene sequence: CDR1 SGHVS, CDR2 FNYEAQ. The CDR3 is made up of 16 amino acids. V was pared by 5 bases and J by 1 base, with 14 bases between. The CDR3 DNA sequence: TGTGCCAGCAGCCCTCCTATCGGGGGGAACACCGGGGAGCTGTTTTTT. It yields the protein CASSPPIGGNTGELFF.

This rearrangement joins TRBV30 to TRBJ1-4; D unresolved. V was pared by 0 bases and J by 0 bases, with 5 bases between. Germline values: CDR1 GTSNPN, CDR2 SVGIG (reference sequence). The CDR3 covers 14 residues. In DNA, the CDR3 is TGTGCCTGGAGTGTTGGTACAACTAATGAAAAACTGTTTTTT. As protein: CAWSVGTTNEKLFF. The full variable domain, rest sourced from reference TRBV30 and TRBJ1-4, is SQTIHQWPATLVQPVGSPLSLECTVEGTSNPNLYWYRQAAGRGLQLLFYSVGIGQISSEVPQNLSASRPQDRQFILSSKKLLLSDSGFYLCAWSVGTTNEKLFFGSGTQLSVL.

This chain connects TRBV6-1 to TRBJ2-5; 7 nucleotides agree with TRBD1. Germline V CDR1 and CDR2: MNHNS, SASEGT. The CDR3 covers 15 residues. J lost 1 base, V lost 10 bases, and 12 bases had no gene match. The chain's CDR3 is CATTATGTAQETQYF. The CDR3 nucleotides are TGTGCCACCACCGCAACCGGGACAGCCCAAGAGACCCAGTACTTC.

The V call is TRBV7-2, the J call TRBJ1-4, with TRBD1 matching over 8 bases. The V segment lost 6 bases and the J segment 6 bases; nucleotides outside the gene matches: 9. The germline CDR1 and CDR2 sequences are SGHTA and FQGNSA. CDR3 size: 15 residues. CDR3 in amino acids: CASSPSGQGDEKLFF. The CDR3 nucleotides are TGTGCCAGCAGTCCAAGCGGACAGGGAGATGAAAAACTGTTTTTT.

V is TRBV15 and J is TRBJ1-2; D not resolved. The V gene's germline CDR1 is LNHNV and CDR2 YYDKDF (reference sequence). The CDR3 length is 14 residues. V lost 1 base to trimming and J lost 4 bases, with 10 bases between them. This CDR3 is CATSRVGSGYGYTF. CDR3 coding DNA: TGTGCCACCAGCAGAGTAGGGTCGGGCTATGGCTACACCTTC.

The count of this clone is one. This chain links TRBV18 with TRBJ1-1; perhaps TRBD1 as D (5 bases). The germline CDR1 and CDR2 sequences are KGHSH and LQKENI. This CDR3 comprises 13 residues. Between the trimmed V and J ends, which lost 3 bases and 2 bases, there was a span of 7 bases. CDR3 residues: CASSPRGNTEAFF. For the CDR3, the DNA is TGTGCCAGCTCACCTAGGGGAAACACTGAAGCTTTCTTT.

The gene calls are TRBV28 and TRBJ1-1; TRBD1 might be the D (5 bases). The V and J ends lost 6 bases and 10 bases respectively, with 12 bases between them. This CDR3 contains 11 residues. Germline values: CDR1 MDHEN, CDR2 SYDVKM. The CDR3 sequence is CASSLDSRAFF. In nucleotides, the CDR3 is TGTGCCAGCAGCTTAGACAGTCGAGCTTTCTTT.

The V gene is TRBV6-5, the J gene TRBJ1-2; TRBD1 might be the D (5 bases). This CDR3 comprises 12 residues. The germline V and J ends were trimmed by 6 bases and 7 bases, with 12 bases remaining between them. Germline-derived CDR1 and CDR2 are MNHEY and SVGAGI. CDR3 sequence reads: CASSPIRGGYTF. The CDR3 bases are TGTGCCAGCAGCCCAATTAGGGGTGGCTACACCTTC.

This clone occurred once. The rearrangement links TRBV7-6 to TRBJ1-5; D is ambiguous. The germline V gene encodes CDR1 SGHVS and CDR2 FNYEAQ. Between the trimmed V and J ends, which lost 5 bases and 1 base, there was a span of 12 bases. The CDR3 has 15 residues. For the CDR3, the DNA is TGTGCCAGCAGCCTTGATACGGGGAGCAATCAGCCCCAGCATTTT. This gives the protein CASSLDTGSNQPQHF.

This CDR3 is CASSMDGGAYNEQFF. The CDR3 region has the DNA TGTGCCAGCAGCATGGACGGGGGGGCTTACAATGAGCAGTTCTTC. The chain combines TRBV5-4 with TRBJ2-1; TRBD2 matches 8 bases. The CDR3 sequence is 15 residues long. The V and J ends lost 4 bases and 4 bases, in that order; junction bases with no gene match: 7. The germline V gene encodes CDR1 SGHNT and CDR2 YYREEE (reference sequence).

CDR3 DNA: TGTGCCAGCAGCTTGCTCGTGACACGAAACACTGAAGCTTTCTTT. Amino acid sequence: CASSLLVTRNTEAFF. The chain carries TRBV5-6 and TRBJ1-1; no definite D call. There are 15 residues in the CDR3. Germline values: CDR1 SGHDT, CDR2 YYEEEE. Trimming cost V 1 base and J 2 bases, with 12 bases left between them.

The gene calls are TRBV7-2 and TRBJ1-2; tentative D call: TRBD1 (5 bases). The CDR3 runs 12 residues. V lost 5 bases and J 8 bases, leaving 12 bases between the germline ends. Germline-derived CDR1 and CDR2 are SGHTA and FQGNSA. CDR3 DNA sequence: TGTGCCAGCAGCCGACTCCCAGGGGGCTACACCTTC. It translates to CASSRLPGGYTF.

The chain employs TRBV27 and TRBJ2-2; tentative D call: TRBD1 (5 bases). Germline assignment: CDR1 MNHEY and CDR2 SMNVEV (reference sequence). The CDR3 spans 13 residues. Trimming removed 8 bases at V and 6 bases at J, with 13 bases between. CDR3 residues: CASRSQGSGELFF. The CDR3 DNA follows: TGTGCCAGCCGATCCCAGGGATCCGGGGAGCTGTTTTTT.

The V gene is TRBV5-4, the J gene TRBJ2-1, with 7 bases that match TRBD2. After removal of 4 bases from V and 2 bases from J, the junction contained 6 bases not matched to a gene. This CDR3 has 15 residues. The germline V gene encodes CDR1 SGHNT and CDR2 YYREEE (reference sequence). CDR3 DNA sequence: TGTGCCAGCAGCCAAGAGCGGGGCGCCTACAATGAGCAGTTCTTC. Protein: CASSQERGAYNEQFF.